This T cell receptor (beta chain) was recorded in a study of blood T cell repertoires in COVID-19. Study information: The United States, Italy and Spain provided the acute and convalescent COVID-19 samples.

On this clone itself: The junction differs from germline at one of its ends, possibly a read error.

The CDR3 is made up of 13 amino acids. Germline V gene sequence: CDR1 SSHAT, CDR2 FNYEAQ (reference sequence). Profiling relied on immunoSEQ multiplex PCR, and the TCRdb table lists in-frame clones only, not all of them. The sample has under 100,000 clones, more than 65% seen once. The rearrangement links TRBV7-7 to TRBJ1-1; D is possibly TRBD1 (5 bases). The TCR originated in a man at least 80 years old with active or convalescent COVID-19. Sequencing was carried out using peripheral blood. CDR3 in amino acids: CASSLAAGGEAFF. CDR3 nucleotides: TGTGCTAGCAGCTTAGCCGCCGGGGGAGAAGCTTTCTTT.